The following is a T cell receptor (beta chain) sequence with its context. The sample is drawn from a study of blood T cell repertoires in COVID-19. In the study overall: Acute-phase and convalescent COVID-19 samples originated in the United States, Italy and Spain. T cells, B-cell-depleted T cells, or PBMCs provided the cDNA or gDNA that served as material.

In the original analysis: For nucleated cells, counts were estimated from reference gene primer amplification. The protocol was immunoSEQ multiplex PCR, while the TCRdb copy is restricted to in-frame clones and leaves out a portion. D and trimming were read from the DNA, whereas the V and J calls and clone size are those reported in that table. The sample has about 260,000 clones; more than 85% are singletons. The V end was cut by 5 bases, the J end by 5 bases, with 12 bases between. This CDR3 has 13 residues. The TCR comes from a man aged 18 to 30 with active or convalescent COVID-19. J is TRBJ2-5 and V is TRBV12-3 or TRBV12-4; tentative D call: TRBD2 (5 bases). The sequencing sample was made of peripheral blood. CDR3 residues: CASSPPPGETQYF. CDR3 nucleotide sequence: TGTGCCAGCAGTCCCCCCCCGGGGGAGACCCAGTACTTC.